The T cell receptor (beta chain) described here comes from a study of T cell responses to AZD1222 COVID-19 vaccine. The data were produced by immunoSEQ multiplex PCR, yet TCRdb's version contains in-frame clones alone and is incomplete. This repertoire shows more than 150,000 clones, about 90% found once; its top ten account for 1.3%. This CDR3 comprises 12 residues. The germline V gene has CDR1 SNHLY and CDR2 FYNNEI. Trimming shortened V by 4 bases and J by 15 bases, and 16 bases separated the two germline ends. Findings and caveats of the study: The donor group comprised mostly white British people and more females; the analysis possibly underestimated clonal diversity. Only a handful of individuals given AZD1222 were seropositive at baseline. The span of vaccine-associated CD4 TCRs extended across spike, with dominance at 160-218 and 743-854. Unmutated variant regions reportedly attract nearly half of all spike-specific TCRs.

As concerns this clone: As yet, its antigen is unknown.

The sample consisted of peripheral blood, taken 28 days after the second AZD1222 dose. The V call is TRBV2, the J call TRBJ2-1; no reliable D call. This sequence was found in an adult who received the AZD1222 COVID-19 vaccine. The CDR3 is CASSASSFEVFF. CDR3 DNA: TGTGCCAGCAGTGCCAGTTCGTTCGAAGTGTTCTTC.